The T cell receptor (beta chain) described here comes from a study of T-cell reconstitution after alpha-beta-depleted transplantation in children. Study observations and caveats: About two months after transplant, alpha-beta T cells reportedly came from several hundred expanded graft clones. By one year post-transplant, T-cell counts and diversity largely arose from T cells that were newly produced. Elevated TCRbeta diversity at day 60 was traced, in some patients, to surviving recipient T cells and thymic progenitors.

Per germline, CDR1 DFQATT and CDR2 SNEGSKA (reference sequence). The CDR3 is 14 residues long. The V end was cut by 3 bases, the J end by 0 bases, with 11 bases between. Preparation of the TCRbeta library used unique molecular identifiers. TCRdb re-called the PCR reads with MiXCR, one entry per CDR3 protein. The profile shows around 210,000 distinct CDR3 sequences, around 7% of them singletons. Many counts were recorded for this clonotype. Its antigen is unidentified. The V gene is TRBV20-1, the J gene TRBJ1-2; weak D call: TRBD1 (6 bases). The receptor was derived from a boy between 2 and 15 years old with acute lymphoblastic leukemia, due to receive a stem cell transplant. Sequenced material: PBMCs, taken before TCRalphabeta/CD19-depleted stem cell transplant. This CDR3 is CSARDSRPNYGYTF. The CDR3 region has the DNA TGCAGTGCTAGGGACAGCCGGCCTAACTATGGCTACACCTTC.